The entry that follows covers one T cell receptor (beta chain) sequence. Its antigen remains unidentified. These data originate in a study of T cells in localized non-small cell lung cancer. Profiled with immunoSEQ multiplex PCR; TCRdb holds only in-frame clones, not every one. The sample has about 60,000 clones, 90% seen once. Study-wide results and limits: There was an association of higher blood T cell density with longer overall survival.

The sequence was collected from a woman aged 35-75 years with stage I lung adenocarcinoma. This sample comprised peripheral blood, obtained before any cancer treatment.

This CDR3 is CASSLVSSGNTGELFF. The CDR3 nucleotides are TGTGCCAGCAGCTTAGTTTCTAGCGGGAACACCGGGGAGCTGTTTTTT. This chain uses TRBV7-8 with TRBJ2-2; 7 bases agree with TRBD2. The CDR3 is 16 residues long. Trimming cost V 1 base and J 1 base; bases outside gene matches: 3. Germline V gene data show CDR1 as SGHVS and CDR2 as FQNEAQ.